Sequencing of this T cell receptor beta chain was carried out in a study of blood T cell repertoires in COVID-19. Study information: Sites across the United States, Italy and Spain contributed samples from acute and convalescent COVID-19. From T cells, B-cell-depleted T cells, or PBMCs came the material, which was cDNA or gDNA.

Original data processing: Reference gene primer amplification yielded estimated nucleated cell counts. Method: immunoSEQ multiplex PCR; TCRdb's copy keeps in-frame clones and lacks some. The DNA was the basis for D and trimming; V, J and clone size are from that table. The sample carries 250,000 to 350,000 clones, around 89% recorded once. Germline CDR1 is GTSNPN and CDR2 is SVGIG (reference sequence). The CDR3 is made up of 13 amino acids. V was clipped by 4 bases and J by 2 bases, with 12 bases between them. The material sequenced was peripheral blood. The sequence derives from a woman aged 55-75 years with acute or convalescent COVID-19. The chain combines TRBV30 with TRBJ2-7; the D gene is possibly TRBD1 (6 bases). In nucleotides, the CDR3 is TGTGCCTGGAATCCGGACAGAACCTACGAGCAGTACTTC. It codes for CAWNPDRTYEQYF.